These 32 T cell receptor beta chains were sequenced from one sample in a study of identical twins. Using its own MiXCR run on the 5' RACE reads, TCRdb lists one record per CDR3 protein. The sample carries some 210,000 distinct CDR3 sequences, roughly 15% recorded once. The same specimen was also included in a second study, on T cells expressing NK-cell markers.

The source material was CD8+ T cells sorted from blood. The source of these receptors is a woman aged 18-35 years in good health.

This clonotype has a count of ten or more. The genes are TRBV12-3 or TRBV12-4 and TRBJ1-5; 7 bases line up with TRBD1. V was clipped by 5 bases and J by 5 bases; unmatched bases: 9. The CDR3 has 15 amino acids. As DNA, the CDR3 is TGTGCCAGCAGTACCCCAGGGGGTTCCGATCAGCCCCAGCATTTT. Translated, it gives CASSTPGGSDQPQHF.

The chain is built from TRBV7-9 and TRBJ2-7, with D unclear. The CDR3 is made up of 13 amino acids. The V gene's germline CDR1 is SEHNR and CDR2 FQNEAQ (reference sequence). The ends were cut back, 5 bases at V and 0 bases at J, with 8 bases in the middle. The DNA for the CDR3 is TGTGCCAGCAGCGGTCCGCTCTCCTACGAGCAGTACTTC. The encoded protein is CASSGPLSYEQYF.

V and J are TRBV19 and TRBJ2-7; D may be TRBD2 (5 bases). The CDR3 length is 15 residues. Trimming took 5 bases from V and 1 from J, leaving 15 bases between them. From germline, CDR1 is LNHDA and CDR2 SQIVND (reference sequence). The DNA for the CDR3 is TGTGCCAGTAGTGAAGGCAGGACTCTTTCCTACGAGCAGTACTTC. Protein product: CASSEGRTLSYEQYF.

This clonotype was counted only a few times. The CDR3 sequence: CATTDGEKLFF. CDR3 bases: TGTGCCACCACGGACGGAGAAAAACTGTTTTTT. V usage is TRBV12-3 or TRBV12-4 and J usage is TRBJ1-4; D is undetermined. This CDR3 contains 11 residues. V was trimmed by 10 bases and J by 8 bases, leaving 11 bases between them.

This clonotype was detected many times. CDR3 amino acids: CASSSSADYLSETQYF. CDR3 nucleotide sequence: TGTGCCAGCAGCTCCTCAGCGGACTATCTTTCGGAGACCCAGTACTTC. This chain connects TRBV7-9 to TRBJ2-5, with D possibly being TRBD2 (6 bases). The CDR3 contains 16 residues. Per germline, CDR1 SEHNR and CDR2 FQNEAQ (reference sequence). V was trimmed by 4 bases and J by 5 bases, leaving 20 bases between them. Supplemented by reference TRBV7-9 and TRBJ2-5, the full variable domain reads DTGVSQNPRHKITKRGQNVTFRCDPISEHNRLYWYRQTLGQGPEFLTYFQNEAQLEKSRLLSDRFSAERPKGSFSTLEIQRTEQGDSAMYLCASSSSADYLSETQYFGPGTRLLVL.

V usage is TRBV27 and J usage is TRBJ1-5, with a weak D call TRBD1 (5 bases). This CDR3 comprises 15 residues. Germline lookup yields CDR1 MNHEY and CDR2 SMNVEV (reference sequence). Trimming stripped 2 bases from V and 4 bases from J, with 12 bases between. The CDR3 region is CASSLDWGSNQPQHF. The DNA for the CDR3 is TGTGCCAGCAGTTTAGATTGGGGGTCAAATCAGCCCCAGCATTTT.

This chain links TRBV19 with TRBJ2-7, with TRBD1 identical over 8 bases. The CDR3 covers 15 residues. Unmatched junction bases numbered 9, after V lost 4 bases and J lost 4 bases. Germline assignment: CDR1 LNHDA and CDR2 SQIVND (reference sequence). The CDR3 DNA follows: TGTGCCAGTAGTACTGGACAGGGTGGTTGGTACGAGCAGTACTTC. It encodes CASSTGQGGWYEQYF.

This clonotype was recorded a few times. The genes are TRBV5-6 and TRBJ2-1, with TRBD1 identical over 7 bases. The CDR3 spans 14 residues. V was pared by 2 bases and J by 5 bases, with 4 bases of the junction left unmatched. Looked up from germline, CDR1 is SGHDT and CDR2 is YYEEEE. Written as DNA, the CDR3 is TGTGCCAGCAGCTTTGGGACAGACCACAATGAGCAGTTCTTC. Translated: CASSFGTDHNEQFF.

This clonotype was observed a few times. V gene TRBV9 combines with J gene TRBJ2-1; D may correspond to TRBD1 or TRBD2 (6 bases each). Deletions cut 0 bases from V and 9 bases from J, with 13 bases between. There are 14 residues in the CDR3. Germline V gene lookup returns CDR1 SGDLS and CDR2 YYNGEE. The CDR3 bases are TGTGCCAGCAGCGTAGGCATAGGGGGGAGTGAGCAGTTCTTC. As protein: CASSVGIGGSEQFF.

This clonotype was observed a few times. This chain connects TRBV11-2 to TRBJ2-1; the match to TRBD2 covers 11 bases. The V and J ends lost 5 bases and 7 bases, in that order; junction bases with no gene match: 4. Germline CDR1 SGHAT, CDR2 FQNNGV. This CDR3 is built from 14 residues. The CDR3 nucleotides are TGTGCCAGCAGCCCCACTAGCGGGAGAAATGAGCAGTTCTTC. Protein: CASSPTSGRNEQFF.

The genes are TRBV7-2 and TRBJ1-1; D not resolved. CDR3 size: 13 residues. Germline CDR1 and CDR2: SGHTA and FQGNSA. V lost 1 base to trimming and J lost 5 bases, with 8 bases between them. The CDR3 sequence: CASSLGVRTEAFF. The CDR3 nucleotides are TGTGCCAGCAGCTTAGGGGTGAGGACTGAAGCTTTCTTT.

This clonotype was found a few times. V usage is TRBV2 and J usage is TRBJ2-2; TRBD1 matches at 8 bases. The CDR3 has 15 residues. The V gene's germline CDR1 is SNHLY and CDR2 FYNNEI. V lost 7 bases, J lost 1 base, and 5 bases stayed unmatched. The chain's CDR3 is CASMGGQGNTGELFF. In DNA, the CDR3 is TGTGCCAGCATGGGCGGACAGGGGAACACCGGGGAGCTGTTTTTT.

This clonotype has only a few counts. The chain combines TRBV12-3 or TRBV12-4 with TRBJ2-3; 8 bases match TRBD2. Unmatched junction bases numbered 4, after V lost 3 bases and J lost 5 bases. This CDR3 spans 14 amino acids. DNA of the CDR3: TGTGCCAGCAGTTTTAGCGGGAAAGGAGATACGCAGTATTTT. This sequence encodes CASSFSGKGDTQYF.

The sample holds many counts of this clonotype. This chain links TRBV9 with TRBJ2-3; maybe TRBD1 (5 bases). The CDR3 is 14 residues long. Trimming left V 1 base short and J 2 bases short, with 8 bases between. CDR1 is SGDLS and CDR2 is YYNGEE in the germline V gene. As DNA, the CDR3 is TGTGCCAGCAGCGTATCTGGGGCCACAGATACGCAGTATTTT. Residues: CASSVSGATDTQYF.

The chain links TRBV6-1 to TRBJ2-2; the D is unclear. Trimming pared 4 bases from V and 7 bases from J, leaving 16 bases between. The CDR3 sequence is 15 residues long. Germline CDR1 MNHNS, CDR2 SASEGT. CDR3 sequence (DNA): TGTGCCAGCAGTGCGATGACTGGCACTCACGGGGAGCTGTTTTTT. As protein: CASSAMTGTHGELFF.

The V call is TRBV19, the J call TRBJ1-2; D is possibly TRBD1 (5 bases). This CDR3 has 13 residues. Looked up from germline, CDR1 is LNHDA and CDR2 is SQIVND (reference sequence). The germline V and J ends were trimmed by 7 bases and 6 bases, with 15 bases remaining between them. The CDR3 protein is CASKVQGTDGYTF. The CDR3 nucleotides are TGTGCCAGTAAAGTGCAGGGAACGGATGGCTACACCTTC. Using reference TRBV19 and TRBJ1-2 for the parts outside the CDR3, the full variable domain is DGGITQSPKYLFRKEGQNVTLSCEQNLNHDAMYWYRQDPGQGLRLIYYSQIVNDFQKGDIAEGYSVSREKKESFPLTVTSAQKNPTAFYLCASKVQGTDGYTFGSGTRLTVV.

J is TRBJ2-7 and V is TRBV7-8; either TRBD1 or TRBD2 may supply D (7 bases each). The germline V gene encodes CDR1 SGHVS and CDR2 FQNEAQ. V was shortened by 7 bases and J by 0 bases, with 19 bases between the two germline ends. CDR3 size: 16 residues. CDR3 sequence (DNA): TGTGCCAGCACCTCAGTGGGAGGGGGCTTCTCCTACGAGCAGTACTTC. Amino acid sequence: CASTSVGGGFSYEQYF.

This clonotype showed up many times. A read error may account for a junction end that differs from germline. The chain carries TRBV27 and TRBJ2-7; the match to TRBD1 covers 11 bases. The CDR3 runs 14 residues. Per germline, CDR1 MNHEY and CDR2 SMNVEV (reference sequence). CDR3 amino acids: CASSSGTGGYEQYF. In DNA, the CDR3 is TGCGCCAGCAGCTCGGGGACAGGGGGCTACGAGCAGTACTTC.

This sequence joins TRBV20-1 and TRBJ2-1; tentatively, D is TRBD1 or TRBD2 (5 bases each). Trimming shortened V by 7 bases and J by 5 bases, and 12 bases separated the two germline ends. The germline CDR1 and CDR2 sequences are DFQATT and SNEGSKA (reference sequence). The CDR3 covers 12 residues. CDR3 bases: TGCAGTGTTACCGGGACGCACAATGAGCAGTTCTTC. Amino acid sequence: CSVTGTHNEQFF.

The rearrangement uses TRBV12-3 or TRBV12-4 and TRBJ1-1, with a weak D call TRBD1 (5 bases). Trimming removed 0 bases at V and 3 bases at J, with 20 bases between. This CDR3 is built from 18 residues. The CDR3 DNA is TGTGCCAGCAGTTTAGCTTTTTTATCTGAGGGGCCGGACACTGAAGCTTTCTTT. Protein sequence: CASSLAFLSEGPDTEAFF.

This clonotype was counted between two and nine times. The rearrangement uses TRBV4-3 and TRBJ2-7, with 8 bases that match TRBD1. Trimming took 4 bases from V and 5 from J; bases not matched to a gene: 7. The CDR3 contains 14 residues. CDR1 is LGHNA, CDR2 YSLEER, per germline. The CDR3 sequence: CASSPTTGANEQYF. The CDR3 nucleotides are TGCGCCAGCAGCCCTACGACAGGGGCTAACGAGCAGTACTTC.

The rearrangement joins TRBV9 to TRBJ1-1, with D perhaps TRBD1 (5 bases). CDR1 is SGDLS, CDR2 YYNGEE, per germline. The CDR3 length is 15 residues. V lost 4 bases to trimming and J lost 1 base, with 14 bases between them. As DNA, the CDR3 is TGTGCCAGCAGCTCCGGGCGCAGGGCGAACACTGAAGCTTTCTTT. The encoded protein is CASSSGRRANTEAFF.

This clonotype was counted between two and nine times. This sequence joins TRBV27 and TRBJ2-1; 11 bases agree with TRBD1. CDR1 MNHEY and CDR2 SMNVEV come from the germline V gene (reference sequence). The ends lost 3 bases at V and 3 bases at J; junction bases unmatched: 7. This CDR3 has 17 amino acids. CDR3 bases: TGTGCCAGCAGTTTGGACTCCGGGACAGGGGGCTACAATGAGCAGTTCTTC. It yields the protein CASSLDSGTGGYNEQFF.

This sequence joins TRBV4-1 and TRBJ2-7; unclear D gene. The germline V and J ends were trimmed by 0 bases and 3 bases, with 9 bases remaining between them. This CDR3 has 14 residues. Looked up from germline, CDR1 is MGHRA and CDR2 is YSYEKL. In nucleotides, the CDR3 is TGCGCCAGCAGCCAAGACGGGCAGTTCTACGAGCAGTACTTC. This encodes CASSQDGQFYEQYF.

V usage is TRBV7-8 and J usage is TRBJ2-1; D not resolved. This CDR3 spans 15 amino acids. Germline V lookup: CDR1 SGHVS, CDR2 FQNEAQ. The germline V and J ends were trimmed by 2 bases and 6 bases, with 14 bases remaining between them. CDR3 loop: CASSLSPRPGNEQFF. DNA of the CDR3: TGTGCCAGCAGCTTATCCCCGCGTCCCGGCAATGAGCAGTTCTTC. The full variable domain, with the rest looked up from reference TRBV7-8 and TRBJ2-1, is GAGVSQSPRYKVAKRGQDVALRCDPISGHVSLFWYQQALGQGPEFLTYFQNEAQLDKSGLPSDRFFAERPEGSVSTLKIQRTQQEDSAVYLCASSLSPRPGNEQFFGPGTRLTVL.

This clonotype was seen many times. This chain connects TRBV3-1 to TRBJ2-1; weak D call: TRBD2 (6 bases). CDR1 is LGHDT, CDR2 YNNKEL, per germline (reference sequence). Deletions cut 4 bases from V and 5 bases from J, with 27 bases between. The CDR3 consists of 19 residues. CDR3 residues: CASSRSVPGLAGPHNEQFF. CDR3 sequence (DNA): TGTGCCAGCAGCCGCTCCGTTCCCGGTCTCGCGGGACCCCACAATGAGCAGTTCTTC.

The chain is built from TRBV6-5 and TRBJ2-3, with D perhaps being TRBD1 or TRBD2 (5 bases each). The germline V and J ends were trimmed by 2 bases and 4 bases, with 16 bases remaining between them. Germline V lookup: CDR1 MNHEY, CDR2 SVGAGI. The CDR3 runs to 16 residues. The CDR3 DNA sequence: TGTGCCAGCAGTTACGAGGGGCGCCGCGTGCCAGATACGCAGTATTTT. This encodes CASSYEGRRVPDTQYF.

This clonotype appeared a few times. The DNA of the CDR3 is TGTGCCAGCAGCCAAGATGCGGTTGCTAATGAAAAACTGTTTTTT. Protein sequence: CASSQDAVANEKLFF. The chain couples TRBV14 to TRBJ1-4, with D uncertain. The CDR3 extends over 15 amino acids. Between the trimmed V and J ends, which lost 0 bases and 3 bases, there was a span of 8 bases. CDR1 is SGHDN, CDR2 FVKESK, per germline.

The chain has TRBV7-9 and TRBJ2-5; TRBD2 is a possible D gene (6 bases). V lost 2 bases and J lost 0, with 10 bases in between. Germline V gene lookup returns CDR1 SEHNR and CDR2 FQNEAQ (reference sequence). The CDR3 sequence is 15 residues long. The CDR3 spells CASSLRGTYQETQYF. CDR3 coding DNA: TGTGCCAGCAGCTTACGGGGGACGTACCAAGAGACCCAGTACTTC.

This clonotype was observed a few times. The genes are TRBV5-5 and TRBJ2-1, with TRBD2 matching over 9 bases. CDR3 size: 17 residues. Per the germline V gene, CDR1 is SGHKS and CDR2 is YYEKEE (reference sequence). After removal of 4 bases from V and 4 bases from J, the junction contained 12 bases not matched to a gene. The CDR3 nucleotides are TGTGCCAGCAGCCACCCGGCTGGGACTAGCTGGTACAATGAGCAGTTCTTC. Encoded protein: CASSHPAGTSWYNEQFF.

This clonotype was observed at least ten times. The rearrangement uses TRBV29-1 and TRBJ1-2, with D possibly TRBD1 on 5 matching bases. The CDR3 contains 14 residues. CDR1 is SQVTM, CDR2 ANQGSEA, per germline. V lost 0 bases and J 3 bases, leaving 11 bases between the germline ends. For the CDR3, the DNA is TGCAGCGTTGAAGATGGGGACGGATACTATGGCTACACCTTC. Amino acid sequence: CSVEDGDGYYGYTF.

This clonotype was found a few times. The CDR3 DNA reads as TGTGCCAGCCAAGGAGGGTACGGCTACACCTTC. As protein: CASQGGYGYTF. The rearrangement joins TRBV9 to TRBJ1-2, with D unresolved. Germline values: CDR1 SGDLS, CDR2 YYNGEE. The CDR3 sequence is 11 residues long. V was clipped by 7 bases and J by 8 bases, with 12 bases between them. Supplemented by reference TRBV9 and TRBJ1-2, the full variable domain reads DSGVTQTPKHLITATGQRVTLRCSPRSGDLSVYWYQQSLDQGLQFLIQYYNGEERAKGNILERFSAQQFPDLHSELNLSSLELGDSALYFCASQGGYGYTFGSGTRLTVV.